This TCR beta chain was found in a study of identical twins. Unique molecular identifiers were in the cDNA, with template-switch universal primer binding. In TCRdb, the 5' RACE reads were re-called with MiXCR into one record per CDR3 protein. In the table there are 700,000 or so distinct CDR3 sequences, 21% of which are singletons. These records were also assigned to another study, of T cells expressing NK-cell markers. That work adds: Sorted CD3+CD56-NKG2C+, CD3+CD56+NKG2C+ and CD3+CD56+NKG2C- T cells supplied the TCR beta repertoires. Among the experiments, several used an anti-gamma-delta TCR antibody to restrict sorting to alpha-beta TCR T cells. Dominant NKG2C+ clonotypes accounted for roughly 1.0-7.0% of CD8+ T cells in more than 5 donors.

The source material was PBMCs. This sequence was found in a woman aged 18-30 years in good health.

The CDR3 loop is CASSPGLWRQFF. DNA for the CDR3: TGTGCCAGCAGCCCCGGCCTTTGGAGGCAGTTCTTC. The gene calls are TRBV7-9 and TRBJ2-1; D remains unclear. The CDR3 runs 12 residues. In germline, CDR1 is SEHNR, CDR2 FQNEAQ (reference sequence). The ends were cut back, 5 bases at V and 12 bases at J, with 14 bases in the middle.